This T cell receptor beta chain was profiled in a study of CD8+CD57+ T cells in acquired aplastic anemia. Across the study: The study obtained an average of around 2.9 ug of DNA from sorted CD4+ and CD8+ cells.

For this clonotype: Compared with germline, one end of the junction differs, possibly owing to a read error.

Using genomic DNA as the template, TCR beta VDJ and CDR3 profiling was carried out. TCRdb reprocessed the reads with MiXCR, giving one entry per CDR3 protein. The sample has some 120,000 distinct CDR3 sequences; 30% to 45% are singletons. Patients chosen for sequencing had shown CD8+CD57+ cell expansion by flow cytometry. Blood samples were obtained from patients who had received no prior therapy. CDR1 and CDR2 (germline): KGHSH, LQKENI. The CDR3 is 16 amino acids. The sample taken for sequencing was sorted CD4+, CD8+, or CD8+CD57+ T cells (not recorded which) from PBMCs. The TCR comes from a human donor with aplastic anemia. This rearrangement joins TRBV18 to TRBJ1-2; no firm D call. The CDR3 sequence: CASSPFSSPRNYGCTF. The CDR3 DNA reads TGTGCCAGCTCACCTTTCTCGAGCCCGAGGAACTATGGCTGCACCTTC.